What follows are 7 T cell receptor beta chains derived from one specimen sequenced in a study of regulatory T cells in long-lasting Graves disease. Indicated time point: newly diagnosed GD, antithyroid drugs for less than 3 months. Extracted RNA from PBMCs served as the source of the TCR library. For TCR beta, libraries came from iRepertoire HTBI primers and Arm-PCR of CDR3 regions. A single record per CDR3 protein comes from TCRdb applying MiXCR to the multiplex PCR reads. The sample yields roughly 320,000 distinct CDR3 sequences, 16% seen once. The same data also contributed to another study, on T cells in Graves' hyperthyroidism and ophthalmopathy.

This sample comprised peripheral blood mononuclear cells (PBMCs), obtained at new diagnosis, from a patient treated with antithyroid drugs. These receptors all stem from a man in his forties or fifties with Graves disease.

The sample holds a few counts of this clonotype. The chain uses TRBV10-2 and TRBJ2-3, with D possibly being TRBD1 (7 bases). The CDR3 is 13 amino acids. Germline V lookup: CDR1 WSHSY, CDR2 SAAADI. Trimming shortened V by 7 bases and J by 8 bases, and 16 bases separated the two germline ends. CDR3 in amino acids: CASTPAGGGTQYF. CDR3 sequence (DNA): TGCGCCAGCACGCCCGCAGGGGGAGGTACGCAGTATTTT.

This clonotype was detected only a few times. This rearrangement joins TRBV10-3 to TRBJ1-4; 9 nucleotides line up with TRBD1. This CDR3 comprises 15 residues. The V segment lost 3 bases and the J segment 8 bases; nucleotides outside the gene matches: 7. Germline CDR1 reads ENHRY; CDR2 reads SYGVKD. The CDR3 protein is CAISDPGQGSEKLFF. The CDR3 DNA reads as TGTGCCATCAGTGATCCGGGACAGGGTTCCGAAAAACTGTTTTTT.

In its sample, this clonotype was seen many times. CDR3 DNA: TGTGCCATCAGTGAGTCGAATTGGGACGAGCAGTACTTC. Translating gives CAISESNWDEQYF. The chain carries TRBV10-3 and TRBJ2-7, with D uncertain. Trimming removed 0 bases from V and 5 bases from J, with 8 bases in between. The CDR3 contains 13 residues. Germline CDR1 ENHRY, CDR2 SYGVKD.

This clonotype was recorded many times. This chain uses TRBV28 with TRBJ1-1; D is possibly TRBD1 (6 bases). The germline V and J ends were trimmed by 5 bases and 5 bases, with 12 bases remaining between them. CDR3 length: 13 residues. Per the germline V gene, CDR1 is MDHEN and CDR2 is SYDVKM. The CDR3 DNA reads as TGTGCCAGCAGTATTGTGGGGGCTACTGAAGCTTTCTTT. Amino acids: CASSIVGATEAFF. The variable domain in full, with the rest retrieved from reference TRBV28 and TRBJ1-1, is DVKVTQSSRYLVKRTGEKVFLECVQDMDHENMFWYRQDPGLGLRLIYFSYDVKMKEKGDIPEGYSVSREKKERFSLILESASTNQTSMYLCASSIVGATEAFFGQGTRLTVV.

In the case of this clonotype: A much more abundant neighbour one base away suggests this may be a read error. V is TRBV28 and J is TRBJ1-1, with D possibly matching TRBD1 (6 bases). Germline V gene lookup returns CDR1 MDHEN and CDR2 SYDVKM. The CDR3 runs 13 residues. Trimming removed 6 bases at V and 3 bases at J, with 11 bases between. Written as DNA, the CDR3 is TGTGCCAGCAGGGAGGGGGACTACACTGAAGCTTTCTTT. This encodes CASREGDYTEAFF.

This clonotype was picked up many times. The chain combines TRBV28 with TRBJ2-6, with no clear D. Trimming pared 6 bases from V and 2 bases from J, leaving 8 bases between. The CDR3 length is 14 residues. CDR1 and CDR2 (germline): MDHEN, SYDVKM. The CDR3 nucleotides are TGTGCCAGCAGGGGATCGCCTGGGGCCAACGTCCTGACTTTC. It translates to CASRGSPGANVLTF.

V and J are TRBV11-2 and TRBJ2-1, with D tentatively TRBD2 (6 bases). Germline assignment: CDR1 SGHAT and CDR2 FQNNGV. The CDR3 loop spans 14 amino acids. Between the trimmed V and J ends, which lost 1 base and 9 bases, there was a span of 13 bases. The CDR3, as DNA: TGTGCCAGCAGCTTAGTAGCGGTTTCAGGTGAGCAGTTCTTC. Translated, it gives CASSLVAVSGEQFF. The entire variable domain, with the rest obtained from reference TRBV11-2 and TRBJ2-1, is as follows: EAGVAQSPRYKIIEKRQSVAFWCNPISGHATLYWYQQILGQGPKLLIQFQNNGVVDDSQLPKDRFSAERLKGVDSTLKIQPAKLEDSAVYLCASSLVAVSGEQFFGPGTRLTVL.